The sequence of this T cell receptor beta chain was determined in a study of preoperative IRX-2 immunotherapy in early breast cancer. Measured with immunoSEQ multiplex PCR; TCRdb has only the in-frame clones, and not every one. Of 39,000 or so clones in the sample, approximately 77% were seen once. Trimming took off 0 bases at V and 0 bases at J, with 7 bases between the two ends. The CDR3 contains 15 residues. CDR1 and CDR2 (germline): SGHRS, YFSETQ. The treatment: preoperative locoregional IRX-2 cytokine immunotherapy. Preoperative locoregional IRX-2 cytokine immunotherapy was tested in the phase Ib source study.

The sequenced sample was tumor tissue, obtained after IRX-2 immunotherapy. This sequence joins TRBV5-1 and TRBJ1-3; D is unresolved. The sequence derives from a human donor with breast cancer. This chain's CDR3 is CASSLAASSGNTIYF. CDR3 bases: TGCGCCAGCAGCTTGGCAGCTAGCTCTGGAAACACCATATATTTT.